Here is one T cell receptor beta chain with its context. The CDR3 totals 15 residues. Germline values: CDR1 MRHNA, CDR2 SNTAGT. Trimming took off 9 bases at V and 0 bases at J, with 15 bases between the two ends. This sample was included in a study of blood T cell repertoires in COVID-19. As handled by the study authors: Scientists estimated how many nucleated cells there were by amplifying reference gene primers. The table came from immunoSEQ multiplex PCR; TCRdb's copy has only in-frame clones and leaves some out. Clonal size and the V and J genes are those of that table, whereas D and trimming came from the DNA. The sample includes more than 100,000 clones, around 87% of them seen just once.

The gene calls are TRBV6-4 and TRBJ1-5; D is ambiguous. The sequenced material came from peripheral blood. This sequence originates from a woman aged 60 to 75 with acute or convalescent COVID-19. CDR3 region: CARPPQVFSNQPQHF. The CDR3 DNA sequence: TGTGCCAGACCGCCTCAGGTCTTTAGCAATCAGCCCCAGCATTTT.